This T cell receptor (beta chain) stems from a study of blood T cell repertoires in COVID-19. Original analysis: Quantification of nucleated cells was approximated via reference gene primer amplification. TCRdb's table, derived via immunoSEQ multiplex PCR, lists solely in-frame clones and lacks some. That table gives V, J and clone size, and the DNA gave D and trimming. Of approximately 50,000 clones listed, roughly 76% were seen once; the top ten hold over 20%. This CDR3 has 13 amino acids. Trimming at V came to 6 bases and at J to 8 bases, leaving 8 bases not matched to a gene. Germline values: CDR1 MNHEY, CDR2 SMNVEV (reference sequence).

What was sequenced was peripheral blood. The TCR was taken from a man aged 50-60 years with active or convalescent COVID-19. V gene TRBV27 combines with J gene TRBJ1-2, with TRBD1 matching over 8 bases. The CDR3 region has the DNA TGTGCCAGCAGATCAGGGGGCCGGAGCGGCTACACCTTC. Translation: CASRSGGRSGYTF.